Detailed here is one T cell receptor (beta chain). Its antigen is not yet known. The input lacks base qualities; no much larger clone sits a single base away. This sample is part of a study of identical twins' blood T cells (dated by TCRdb to the early 2010s). Broadly, across the study: Roughly 50 million Illumina reads were obtained across some twelve libraries, comprising six alpha-chain and six beta-chain libraries. TCR alpha and beta chain repertoires of three pairs of monozygous twins were compared using next-generation sequencing to assess genetic influence on repertoire formation.

Six healthy women forming three monozygous twin pairs were used as donors. All three twin pairs had been raised together and were thought likely to have encountered the same vaccines and infectious agents. TCR cDNA libraries were prepared from RNA that had been isolated from peripheral blood mononuclear cells. What the research found in general, with its limitations: V gene usage was reported to be markedly more similar within twin pairs than between unrelated donors, even among non-selected out-of-frame TCRbeta clonotypes. Among the most abundant TCRbeta clonotypes, every donor shared more CDR3 sequences with her own twin than with unrelated donors. The number of shared CDR3 clonotypes between two donors was mainly determined by the product of their cloneset sizes, and twins did not clearly deviate from this trend. Because the twins were reared together, environmental influences could not be ruled out as the explanation for twin similarity. The study stated that the proposed role of the TCRalpha J segment in MHC recognition during thymic selection needs to be validated by independent studies.

The method was 5' RACE. The sequencing machine was an Illumina Genome Analyzer IIx. RNA-based TCR cDNA libraries were prepared by a previously described protocol with several modifications. Sample-specific barcodes were introduced on both ends of each TCR cDNA library during cDNA synthesis and amplification to prevent cross-contamination. As for how the authors treated the data: Between about 100,000 and nearly 500,000 clonotypes were identified per individual, and about 2 to 3.6 million CDR3-containing reads were obtained per library. Reads with improper barcode index combinations were discarded, and clonesets were then built for each library with the MiTCR software. MiTCR filtered or rescued low-quality reads and corrected PCR and sequencing errors when assembling CDR3 clonotypes. Artificial out-of-frame clonotypes were removed by being mapped to in-frame sequences, with one indel in the CDR3 allowed. To measure how similar V and J gene usage was between donors, Jensen-Shannon divergence was divided by mean entropy. Using fastp at Q25 and MiXCR, TCRdb reprocessed the public reads and kept productive beta chains. Merged by CDR3 protein, the rows form single entries marked with the most common genes and DNA. TCRdb's processing, not the study's, gives the V and J calls here. This sample has roughly 340,000 distinct CDR3 sequences in its table, and under 30% of those were observed once. The ten biggest clones cover 5.5% to 7% of the sample.

The germline V gene gives CDR1 as MNHEY and CDR2 as SVGEGT. V and J are truncated by 11 bases and 2 bases respectively, leaving an intervening sequence of 16 bases. The CDR3 spans 15 residues, from the cysteine through the phenylalanine. The DNA shown is the 45-base CDR3, in frame from base 1. Specimen: PBMCs. The source is a woman aged 18 to 49 in good health. The rearrangement joined TRBV6-2 or TRBV6-3 to TRBJ2-6, with the D gene too uncertain to name. The DNA sequence is as follows: TGTGCCTTGGGCAGAGCAGTCGCTGGGGCCAACGTCCTGACTTTC. The translation is CALGRAVAGANVLTF.